The 28 T cell receptor beta chains presented below share a single source sample, sequenced in a study of cytomegalovirus exposure and HLA in healthy donors. Use of 60 Vbeta and 13 Jbeta primers characterized the PCR. Produced via immunoSEQ multiplex PCR; TCRdb's table is partial and in-frame only. The table lists tens of thousands of clones, approximately 75% of them singletons. Source material: PBMCs. The source is a man aged 35-49 years in good health and CMV-seronegative.

CDR3 residues: CASSQGTGNTGELFF. CDR3 in DNA: TGTGCCAGCAGCCAAGGGACAGGGAACACCGGGGAGCTGTTTTTT. The rearrangement uses TRBV4-2 and TRBJ2-2, with 7 bases identical to TRBD1. CDR1 is LGHNA, CDR2 YNFKEQ, per germline. The CDR3 is 15 amino acids. V dropped 1 base and J dropped 1; count of bases not matched to a gene: 0.

In nucleotides, the CDR3 is TGTGCCAGCAGTTTACAGGGGGACGGCAATGAGCAGTTCTTC. Encoded protein: CASSLQGDGNEQFF. This chain links TRBV6-4 with TRBJ2-1; 8 bases match TRBD1. CDR3 length: 14 residues. Per the germline V gene, CDR1 is MRHNA and CDR2 is SNTAGT. V trimming: 5 bases; J trimming: 6 bases; junction bases outside the gene matches: 6.

The rearrangement uses TRBV14 and TRBJ1-1, with D unresolved. V shed 0 bases and J shed 1 base, with 9 bases lying between them. CDR1 and CDR2 from the germline V gene are SGHDN and FVKESK. The CDR3 is 15 residues long. The CDR3 DNA reads TGTGCCAGCAGCCAAGATTCGGGGAGGAACACTGAAGCTTTCTTT. The encoded protein is CASSQDSGRNTEAFF. The whole variable domain, filled in from reference TRBV14 and TRBJ1-1, reads EAGVTQFPSHSVIEKGQTVTLRCDPISGHDNLYWYRRVMGKEIKFLLHFVKESKQDESGMPNNRFLAERTGGTYSTLKVQPAELEDSGVYFCASSQDSGRNTEAFFGQGTRLTVV.

The rearrangement links TRBV10-3 to TRBJ1-2; D gene ambiguous. Between the trimmed V and J ends, which lost 3 bases and 2 bases, there was a span of 13 bases. The germline V gene encodes CDR1 ENHRY and CDR2 SYGVKD. CDR3 length: 15 amino acids. CDR3 amino acids: CAISDSPAINYGYTF. CDR3 DNA: TGTGCCATCAGTGATAGTCCTGCCATAAACTATGGCTACACCTTC.

V usage is TRBV7-8 and J usage is TRBJ1-2; 7 bases are a match to TRBD1. The junction had 3 bases not matched to a gene; V was cut back by 3 bases and J by 2 bases. The CDR3 is 14 amino acids. CDR1 is SGHVS and CDR2 is FQNEAQ in the germline V gene. The CDR3 DNA reads as TGTGCCAGCAGCTTTGGGACAGTCAACTATGGCTACACCTTC. This codes for CASSFGTVNYGYTF.

The chain links TRBV6-5 to TRBJ2-2; 7 bases line up with TRBD1. Per the germline V gene, CDR1 is MNHEY and CDR2 is SVGAGI. Trimming took 6 bases from V and 1 from J; bases not matched to a gene: 5. This CDR3 is built from 15 residues. CDR3 region: CASREQGLNTGELFF. The CDR3 nucleotides read TGTGCCAGCAGGGAACAGGGGCTGAACACCGGGGAGCTGTTTTTT.

The chain has TRBV15 and TRBJ2-1, with 10 bases aligning to TRBD1. Germline CDR1 is LNHNV and CDR2 is YYDKDF (reference sequence). This CDR3 spans 16 amino acids. V gave up 0 bases and J gave up 7 bases; unmatched junction bases: 6. CDR3 sequence: CATSRDLRTGGNEQFF. DNA of the CDR3: TGTGCCACCAGCAGAGATTTGAGGACAGGGGGGAATGAGCAGTTCTTC. Full variable domain (remainder filled in from reference TRBV15 and TRBJ2-1): DAMVIQNPRYQVTQFGKPVTLSCSQTLNHNVMYWYQQKSSQAPKLLFHYYDKDFNNEADTPDNFQSRRPNTSFCFLDIRSPGLGDTAMYLCATSRDLRTGGNEQFFGPGTRLTVL.

The genes are TRBV28 and TRBJ2-7; D may be TRBD2 (6 bases). Trimming took 3 bases from V and 2 from J, leaving 8 bases between them. Per the germline V gene, CDR1 is MDHEN and CDR2 is SYDVKM. This CDR3 contains 13 residues. CDR3 coding DNA: TGTGCCAGCAGTTTTGGGGGGACCTACGAGCAGTACTTC. It specifies CASSFGGTYEQYF.

This clone was found once. The rearrangement uses TRBV30 and TRBJ2-7, with 9 bases fitting TRBD1. CDR1 and CDR2 from the germline V gene are GTSNPN and SVGIG (reference sequence). After removal of 3 bases from V and 3 bases from J, the junction contained 6 bases not matched to a gene. The CDR3 covers 14 residues. CDR3 in amino acids: CAWRIGQGNYEQYF. The CDR3 nucleotides are TGTGCCTGGAGGATCGGACAGGGGAACTACGAGCAGTACTTC. The complete variable domain, with remaining parts taken from reference TRBV30 and TRBJ2-7, reads SQTIHQWPATLVQPVGSPLSLECTVEGTSNPNLYWYRQAAGRGLQLLFYSVGIGQISSEVPQNLSASRPQDRQFILSSKKLLLSDSGFYLCAWRIGQGNYEQYFGPGTRLTVT.

The chain uses TRBV5-4 and TRBJ2-6, with a tentative D call TRBD1 (6 bases). This CDR3 has 17 amino acids. Germline CDR1 reads SGHNT; CDR2 reads YYREEE (reference sequence). Trimming stripped 5 bases from V and 0 bases from J, with 15 bases between. CDR3 in DNA: TGTGCCAGCAGTTCCCAAACAGGGAACTCTGGGGCCAACGTCCTGACTTTC. Translation: CASSSQTGNSGANVLTF.

This chain uses TRBV5-4 with TRBJ2-2, with D possibly matching TRBD1 (6 bases). Deletions cut 2 bases from V and 2 bases from J, with 13 bases between. CDR3 size: 16 residues. Germline CDR1 and CDR2: SGHNT and YYREEE (reference sequence). As DNA, the CDR3 is TGTGCCAGCAGCTTAGAGAACAGGGCCAACACCGGGGAGCTGTTTTTT. The encoded protein is CASSLENRANTGELFF.

The chain links TRBV6-6 to TRBJ2-3, with 11 bases identical to TRBD2. The CDR3 consists of 15 residues. The germline V gene has CDR1 MNHNY and CDR2 SVGAGI (reference sequence). J gave up 5 bases and V 7 bases, and 8 bases lay outside the gene matches. CDR3 nucleotides: TGTGCCAGCACTTTAGCGGGGGGGCCGGGAGATACGCAGTATTTT. Protein product: CASTLAGGPGDTQYF.

In this sample, this clone turned up a few times. Other DNA sequences in this sample translate to the same CDR3. V gene TRBV5-1 combines with J gene TRBJ1-1; 7 nucleotides line up with TRBD1. The V gene's germline CDR1 is SGHRS and CDR2 YFSETQ. Trimming removed 5 bases from V and 0 bases from J; junction bases left unmatched: 1. This CDR3 is built from 13 residues. The CDR3 nucleotides read TGCGCCAGCAGGACAGGGATGAACACTGAAGCTTTCTTT. Protein: CASRTGMNTEAFF.

The rearrangement links TRBV7-9 to TRBJ2-3, with 12 bases fitting TRBD2. This CDR3 contains 14 residues. J was trimmed by 6 bases and V by 5 bases; bases with no gene match: 3. CDR1 is SEHNR, CDR2 FQNEAQ, per germline (reference sequence). The CDR3 reads CASSTGTSGDTQYF. CDR3 DNA sequence: TGTGCCAGCAGCACCGGGACTAGCGGGGATACGCAGTATTTT.

The V call is TRBV27, the J call TRBJ1-1, with 9 bases that match TRBD1. Looked up from germline, CDR1 is MNHEY and CDR2 is SMNVEV (reference sequence). V was clipped by 6 bases and J by 3 bases; unmatched bases: 5. There are 14 residues in the CDR3. CDR3 in DNA: TGTGCCAGCAGCTTCGGGACAGGGTACACTGAAGCTTTCTTT. It specifies CASSFGTGYTEAFF.

This chain uses TRBV10-3 with TRBJ2-1, with no clear D. The CDR3 consists of 12 residues. The germline gives CDR1 ENHRY, CDR2 SYGVKD. V lost 0 bases to trimming and J lost 12 bases, with 9 bases between them. CDR3 region: CAISESTMGQFF. The DNA for the CDR3 is TGTGCCATCAGTGAGTCAACTATGGGGCAGTTCTTC.

This clone occurred a few times. The J gene is TRBJ2-7, the V gene TRBV4-2, with a possible D match to TRBD2 (5 bases). The CDR3 is 14 residues long. V dropped 5 bases and J dropped 2 bases, with 13 bases sitting between them. The germline gives CDR1 LGHNA, CDR2 YNFKEQ. CDR3: CASSVAQEAYEQYF. The CDR3 DNA sequence: TGTGCCAGCAGCGTCGCGCAGGAGGCCTACGAGCAGTACTTC.

The chain uses TRBV7-2 and TRBJ1-5; a possible D gene is TRBD1 (5 bases). The CDR3 has 15 residues. V dropped 6 bases and J dropped 3 bases, with 15 bases sitting between them. Germline V lookup: CDR1 SGHTA, CDR2 FQGNSA. The CDR3 nucleotides are TGTGCCAGCAGTTCTTCAGGGCTTAACAATCAGCCCCAGCATTTT. Its translation: CASSSSGLNNQPQHF.

CDR3 sequence (DNA): TGTGCCAGCAGCGCCGGACAGTGGGGACCGGATCAGCCCCAGCATTTT. Translated, it gives CASSAGQWGPDQPQHF. The chain carries TRBV7-8 and TRBJ1-5; TRBD1 might be the D (6 bases). The CDR3 runs to 16 residues. Germline lookup yields CDR1 SGHVS and CDR2 FQNEAQ. V shed 5 bases and J shed 5 bases, with 19 bases lying between them.

The chain joins TRBV5-5 to TRBJ2-7; no definite D call. Germline V lookup: CDR1 SGHKS, CDR2 YYEKEE (reference sequence). Trimming removed 0 bases at V and 3 bases at J, with 10 bases between. The length of the CDR3 is 14 residues. For the CDR3, the DNA is TGTGCCAGCAGCTTGGACAGTTCGTTCTACGAGCAGTACTTC. Amino acid sequence: CASSLDSSFYEQYF.

This sequence joins TRBV2 and TRBJ1-3; D is possibly TRBD1 (5 bases). This CDR3 contains 16 residues. Germline V lookup: CDR1 SNHLY, CDR2 FYNNEI. V was shortened by 6 bases and J by 4 bases, with 19 bases between the two germline ends. CDR3 nucleotide sequence: TGTGCCAGCAGCGCCCTGTGGGGGGAGTCGGGAAACACCATATATTTT. It yields the protein CASSALWGESGNTIYF.

The J gene is TRBJ1-5, the V gene TRBV7-8, with 10 bases that match TRBD1. V was clipped by 2 bases and J by 4 bases; unmatched bases: 5. CDR1 is SGHVS and CDR2 is FQNEAQ in the germline V gene. This CDR3 contains 16 residues. For the CDR3, the DNA is TGTGCCAGCAGCTTACGTCGGACAGGGGGTAATCAGCCCCAGCATTTT. Translating it yields CASSLRRTGGNQPQHF. The complete variable domain, with remaining parts taken from reference TRBV7-8 and TRBJ1-5, reads GAGVSQSPRYKVAKRGQDVALRCDPISGHVSLFWYQQALGQGPEFLTYFQNEAQLDKSGLPSDRFFAERPEGSVSTLKIQRTQQEDSAVYLCASSLRRTGGNQPQHFGDGTRLSIL.

The J gene is TRBJ2-1, the V gene TRBV20-1; D unresolved. Germline V gene sequence: CDR1 DFQATT, CDR2 SNEGSKA (reference sequence). The germline V and J ends were trimmed by 4 bases and 3 bases, with 4 bases remaining between them. The CDR3 runs 11 residues. The CDR3 nucleotides read TGCAGTGCTAACATCTACAATGAGCAGTTCTTC. The encoded protein is CSANIYNEQFF.

J is TRBJ2-1 and V is TRBV4-1; 10 bases are a match to TRBD2. This CDR3 region has 16 residues. Trimming cost V 1 base and J 2 bases; bases outside gene matches: 2. Germline V gives CDR1 MGHRA, CDR2 YSYEKL. Written as DNA, the CDR3 is TGCGCCAGCAGCCAAGTAGCGGGGGGCACCTACAATGAGCAGTTCTTC. It codes for CASSQVAGGTYNEQFF.

J is TRBJ2-2 and V is TRBV10-1, with D possibly matching TRBD1 (5 bases). The germline CDR1 and CDR2 sequences are WNHNN and SYGVQD (reference sequence). There are 15 residues in the CDR3. The V gene lost 3 bases and the J gene lost 4 bases, with 12 bases spanning the gap. CDR3 protein: CASSERQGATGELFF. The CDR3 DNA reads as TGCGCCAGCAGTGAAAGGCAGGGTGCCACCGGGGAGCTGTTTTTT.

This chain links TRBV7-9 with TRBJ1-2; D remains ambiguous. This CDR3 comprises 15 residues. Germline loops: CDR1 SEHNR, CDR2 FQNEAQ (reference sequence). Trimming left V 5 bases short and J 0 bases short, with 13 bases between. In DNA, the CDR3 is TGTGCCAGCAGCGCGGACTGGACCGCTAACTATGGCTACACCTTC. Its translation: CASSADWTANYGYTF.

This clone was seen a single time. The CDR3 loop is CASSLGAGTDTQYF. The DNA of the CDR3 is TGCGCCAGCAGCTTGGGGGCTGGCACAGATACGCAGTATTTT. The chain carries TRBV5-1 and TRBJ2-3; no clear D. This CDR3 is 14 amino acids long. Per the germline V gene, CDR1 is SGHRS and CDR2 is YFSETQ. The ends were cut back, 0 bases at V and 1 base at J, with 6 bases in the middle.

The chain carries TRBV2 and TRBJ2-1, with 14 bases identical to TRBD2. CDR3 length: 15 amino acids. The J segment lost 4 bases and the V segment lost 7 bases, leaving 3 bases of the junction unmatched. The germline V gene has CDR1 SNHLY and CDR2 FYNNEI. CDR3 sequence (DNA): TGTGCCAGCAAAGGACTAGCGGGGGGTTACAATGAGCAGTTCTTC. Protein product: CASKGLAGGYNEQFF.